One sample yielded the 12 T cell receptor beta chains listed below, sequenced in a study of beta chain features in type 1 diabetes. The authors reverse transcribed all of the isolated RNA, so sequencing captured expressed TCRB transcripts. Data came from immunoSEQ multiplex PCR; TCRdb stores just in-frame clones and leaves some out. The sample has 300,000 to 350,000 clones; 12% to 15% are singletons. Sequencing was carried out using central memory CD4+ T cells from blood. The receptor set was obtained from a man aged 25-45 years in good health.

The chain recombines TRBV15 with TRBJ2-1; TRBD2 might be the D (5 bases). V was clipped by 4 bases and J by 3 bases, with 10 bases between them. Germline-derived CDR1 and CDR2 are LNHNV and YYDKDF (reference sequence). The CDR3 has 14 amino acids. The CDR3 nucleotides read TGTGCCACCAGCACTAACCGGGACTACAATGAGCAGTTCTTC. It is translated as CATSTNRDYNEQFF. Full variable domain (rest looked up from reference TRBV15 and TRBJ2-1): DAMVIQNPRYQVTQFGKPVTLSCSQTLNHNVMYWYQQKSSQAPKLLFHYYDKDFNNEADTPDNFQSRRPNTSFCFLDIRSPGLGDTAMYLCATSTNRDYNEQFFGPGTRLTVL.

Only a few counts were recorded for this clone. This rearrangement joins TRBV6-6 to TRBJ2-1; the D is unclear. Germline V lookup: CDR1 MNHNY, CDR2 SVGAGI (reference sequence). The CDR3 spans 15 residues. V was pared by 5 bases and J by 7 bases, with 18 bases between. The CDR3 sequence: CASSDPFGEWNEQFF. In nucleotides, the CDR3 is TGTGCCAGCAGTGACCCTTTTGGGGAATGGAATGAGCAGTTCTTC.

J is TRBJ1-5 and V is TRBV2, with TRBD1 identical over 9 bases. The V and J ends lost 6 bases and 7 bases, in that order; junction bases with no gene match: 10. CDR3 size: 15 residues. CDR1 is SNHLY, CDR2 FYNNEI, per germline. CDR3 protein: CASSNTGGAGQPQHF. The DNA for the CDR3 is TGTGCCAGCAGCAACACAGGGGGCGCTGGACAGCCCCAGCATTTT.

In this sample, this clone turned up a few times. The J gene is TRBJ1-5, the V gene TRBV27; TRBD1 is a possible D gene (5 bases). Germline CDR1 reads MNHEY; CDR2 reads SMNVEV (reference sequence). With 5 bases removed from V and 2 bases from J, the gap between germline ends came to 16 bases. The CDR3 consists of 16 residues. The CDR3 loop reads CASSALHRLGNQPQHF. CDR3 DNA: TGTGCCAGCAGTGCTTTACACAGGTTGGGCAATCAGCCCCAGCATTTT.

This clone was observed a few times. V is TRBV2 and J is TRBJ1-1; no reliable D call. This CDR3 is 14 amino acids long. Germline V gives CDR1 SNHLY, CDR2 FYNNEI. V was cut by 7 bases and J by 3 bases, with 15 bases left in between. The CDR3 region is CASIPERAHTEAFF. CDR3 nucleotide sequence: TGTGCCAGCATCCCCGAACGGGCCCACACTGAAGCTTTCTTT.

This chain connects TRBV11-3 to TRBJ1-3, with TRBD1 identical over 7 bases. The CDR3 contains 16 residues. CDR1 and CDR2 from the germline V gene are SGHNT and YENEEA. V lost 5 bases to trimming and J lost 1 base; unmatched junction nucleotides: 8. Here the CDR3 reads CASSKGGTASGNTIYF. In DNA, the CDR3 is TGTGCCAGCAGCAAAGGGGGGACAGCGTCTGGAAACACCATATATTTT.

The CDR3 here is CASSLGPRGVNQPQHF. The CDR3 DNA reads as TGTGCCAGCAGCTTAGGGCCTCGTGGGGTCAATCAGCCCCAGCATTTT. The chain combines TRBV7-8 with TRBJ1-5; D unresolved. V was clipped by 1 base and J by 3 bases, with 13 bases between them. CDR3 length equals 16 residues. CDR1 and CDR2 (germline): SGHVS, FQNEAQ.

This clone was seen a single time. This chain links TRBV30 with TRBJ2-7; TRBD1 might be the D (5 bases). V dropped 1 base and J dropped 1 base, with 8 bases sitting between them. The germline V gene has CDR1 GTSNPN and CDR2 SVGIG (reference sequence). The CDR3 has 13 residues. The CDR3 region has the DNA TGTGCCTGGAGTGGGACACCTTCCTACGAGCAGTACGTC. Protein product: CAWSGTPSYEQYV.

In regard to this clone: At the DNA level, this CDR3 is encoded by other sequences in the same sample as well. The chain links TRBV6-5 to TRBJ2-1, with a tentative D call TRBD2 (5 bases). V gave up 2 bases and J gave up 8 bases, with 7 bases separating them. The CDR3 is 12 amino acids. Germline assignment: CDR1 MNHEY and CDR2 SVGAGI. CDR3 residues: CASSYHGDEQFF. CDR3 sequence (DNA): TGTGCCAGCAGTTACCACGGGGATGAGCAGTTCTTC.

This clone was seen a few times. The V and J genes are TRBV5-1 and TRBJ2-6; 10 nucleotides match TRBD1. Trimming cost V 0 bases and J 2 bases; bases outside gene matches: 5. Germline V gene sequence: CDR1 SGHRS, CDR2 YFSETQ. The CDR3 length is 18 residues. CDR3 bases: TGCGCCAGCAGCTTGGCCCGACAGGGGGCGGCTGGGGCCAACGTCCTGACTTTC. This translates into CASSLARQGAAGANVLTF.

Only a few counts were recorded for this clone. The CDR3 DNA reads as TGTGCCAGCAGGTCTACCGGGGAGCTGTTTTTT. Its translation is CASRSTGELFF. This rearrangement joins TRBV6-6 to TRBJ2-2; D unclear. V lost 6 bases and J 5 bases, leaving 4 bases between the germline ends. This CDR3 spans 11 amino acids. Per germline, CDR1 MNHNY and CDR2 SVGAGI (reference sequence).

The chain combines TRBV19 with TRBJ2-5; the D call may be TRBD1 or TRBD2 (6 bases each). Near its end, the DNA agrees better with TRBJ2-7, so the J call may be wrong. Germline values: CDR1 LNHDA, CDR2 SQIVND (reference sequence). The CDR3 loop spans 12 amino acids. CDR3 amino acids: CASTGGGYEQYF. Here the CDR3 DNA reads TGTGCCAGTACCGGGGGCGGCTACGAGCAGTACTTC.